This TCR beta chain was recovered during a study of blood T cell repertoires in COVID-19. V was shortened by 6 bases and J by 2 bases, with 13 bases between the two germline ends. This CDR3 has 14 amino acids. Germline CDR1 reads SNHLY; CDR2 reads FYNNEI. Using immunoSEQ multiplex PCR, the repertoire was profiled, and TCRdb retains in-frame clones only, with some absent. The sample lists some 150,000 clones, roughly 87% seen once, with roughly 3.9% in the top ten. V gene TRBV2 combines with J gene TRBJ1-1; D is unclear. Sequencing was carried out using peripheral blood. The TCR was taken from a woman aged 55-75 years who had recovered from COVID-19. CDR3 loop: CASSRTEDNTEAFF. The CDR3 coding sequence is TGTGCCAGCAGCCGGACGGAGGACAACACTGAAGCTTTCTTT.